These T cell receptor beta chains were read from a single sample in a study of identical twins. TCRdb passed the 5' RACE reads through MiXCR, listing each CDR3 protein once. This table has some 790,000 distinct CDR3 sequences, about 18% appearing once. A further study also used this sample, focusing on T cells expressing NK-cell markers.

Sequenced material: PBMCs. The origin of the receptors is a woman in her late teens or twenties in good health. Both conserved end residues are part of each CDR3. Each record gives: J gene, V gene, D gene, clone size, CDR3 protein, CDR3 DNA. A D gene is named only where the DNA matches it firmly. Not all rows give a size; the values are once, few, many and, for expanded clones, a class.

TRBJ2-3,TRBV11-2,.,few,CASSLERVWDTQYF,TGTGCCAGCAGCTTAGAAAGAGTGTGGGATACGCAGTATTTT
TRBJ1-1,TRBV20-1,TRBD1,.,CSARDSGGGRNTEAFF,TGCAGTGCTAGAGATTCAGGGGGCGGGAGGAACACTGAAGCTTTCTTT
TRBJ2-1,TRBV29-1,TRBD2,.,CSVEVAGVGREQFF,TGCAGCGTTGAAGTGGCGGGAGTGGGGCGTGAGCAGTTCTTC
TRBJ2-5,TRBV6-5,TRBD2,.,CASSYSGTSGGQETQYF,TGTGCCAGCAGTTACTCGGGGACTAGCGGAGGCCAAGAGACCCAGTACTTC
TRBJ2-5,TRBV29-1,.,.,CSVESRRETQYF,TGCAGCGTTGAAAGCCGAAGGGAGACCCAGTACTTC
TRBJ2-1,TRBV20-1,TRBD2,.,CSAQAGGPKNEQFF,TGCAGTGCCCAAGCGGGAGGGCCGAAGAATGAGCAGTTCTTC
TRBJ2-5,TRBV12-3/TRBV12-4,.,few,CASSFQGWAGTQYF,TGTGCCAGCAGCTTCCAGGGGTGGGCAGGGACCCAGTACTTC
TRBJ2-5,TRBV6-5,TRBD2,.,CASSYRLAETQYF,TGTGCCAGCAGTTACAGACTAGCTGAGACCCAGTACTTC
TRBJ2-3,TRBV6-5,.,many,CASSYSPWADTQYF,TGTGCCAGCAGTTACTCCCCTTGGGCAGATACGCAGTATTTT
TRBJ1-4,TRBV20-1,TRBD1,few,CSARGGQGRGEKLFF,TGCAGTGCTAGAGGGGGACAGGGGAGAGGTGAAAAACTGTTTTTT
TRBJ2-1,TRBV24-1,TRBD2,.,CATGTSGGREQFF,TGTGCCACCGGGACTAGCGGGGGACGTGAGCAGTTCTTC
TRBJ2-1,TRBV27,TRBD1,.,CASRPGGVGNEQFF,TGTGCCAGCAGGCCAGGGGGAGTGGGCAATGAGCAGTTCTTC
TRBJ2-1,TRBV10-3,TRBD1,.,CAISEGDRSYNEQFF,TGTGCCATCAGTGAGGGGGACAGAAGCTACAATGAGCAGTTCTTC
TRBJ1-1,TRBV12-5,TRBD1,.,CASGLSEGASAFF,TGTGCTAGTGGTTTATCTGAGGGGGCTTCAGCTTTCTTT
TRBJ2-7,TRBV3-1,TRBD2,.,CASSHPGAGGEQYF,TGTGCCAGCAGCCACCCAGGGGCGGGAGGCGAGCAGTACTTC
TRBJ2-7,TRBV2,TRBD2,few,CASSDGGLAGVEQYF,TGTGCCAGCAGTGATGGGGGACTAGCGGGGGTCGAGCAGTACTTC
TRBJ1-1,TRBV5-1,.,many,CASSLVRGTSNTEAFF,TGCGCCAGCAGCTTGGTTAGGGGGACGTCGAACACTGAAGCTTTCTTT